This T cell receptor beta chain appears in the sequencing data of a study of breast tumors, draining lymph nodes, adjacent tissues (dated by TCRdb to about 2016). About the investigation overall: In breast cancer patients, the study compared the TCR beta repertoires of tumor, adjacent nontumor tissue and axillary lymph nodes. In human breast cancer, the study set out to assess how tumor, surrounding tissue and draining lymph node repertoires relate to one another and whether T cells might be exchanged between them.

Details on this clonotype: This clone's antigen is unknown. Qualities for individual bases were not recorded, and no much larger clone is one base off.

Adjacent samples were composed of nontumor breast tissue surrounding the tumor. Trimming takes 2 bases from V and 0 bases from J, and the germline ends sit 11 bases apart. Measured from the cysteine to the phenylalanine, the CDR3 is 15 residues long. Only CDR3 DNA is held: 45 bases, read in frame from base 1. CDR1 DFQATT and CDR2 SNEGSKA were looked up in the germline V gene (reference sequence). The data were produced on an Illumina HiSeq 2000. TCR beta chain libraries were generated through multiplex PCR amplification. The amplified TCR beta chain products were analyzed by high-throughput sequencing. TCRdb ran its own pipeline on the public reads, namely fastp trimming at Q25 and MiXCR clone calling, and kept in-frame beta chains. Records with the same CDR3 protein are collapsed into one entry carrying the most frequent genes and DNA. This sample holds tens of thousands of distinct CDR3 sequences; 68% were observed only once. In total, the top ten clones hold around a quarter of the sample.

Overall study outcomes, separate from this receptor: The similarity between tumor and nontumor tissue repertoires was significantly greater in luminal-like breast cancer than in basal-like breast cancer. The conclusion that tumor T cells originate in lymph nodes was framed as consistent with a hypothesis rather than directly demonstrated. A scenario in which most tumor T cells derive from the lymph node and then expand within tumor tissue was judged to be consistent with the data. Tumors showed preferential V and J gene usage, and their T-cell repertoire diversity fell below that of lymph nodes yet above that of nontumor tissue.

The V and J genes are TRBV20-1 and TRBJ1-3; a confident D gene designation cannot be given. Sequenced: tumor-adjacent breast tissue. The clonotype was recovered from a female donor with breast cancer. Some clones in this sample may be carry-over from other donors' samples. The DNA reads TGCAGTGCTAGACGCCCAGGTTTCTCTGGAAACACCATATATTTT. Its protein product is CSARRPGFSGNTIYF.